Listed below are T cell receptor beta chains from one sample, sequenced in a study of blood T cells in healthy people across ages. TCRdb re-derived calls from the 5' RACE reads in MiXCR, one entry per CDR3 protein. In the table there are 950,000 to 1,200,000 distinct CDR3 sequences, about two fifths of which are singletons. The sequenced material came from blood. The receptors derive from a man aged 18 to 35 in good health. CDR3s include the opening cysteine and the closing phenylalanine or tryptophan. The D gene is left open where the match is weak. A clone size is listed for some rows: how often the clone was seen (once, few, many), or a class if it is expanded.

TRBV27	.	TRBJ1-5	.	CASSVVGIGQPQHF	TGTGCCAGCAGTGTGGTCGGGATTGGGCAGCCCCAGCATTTT
TRBV10-3	TRBD2	TRBJ2-7	.	CAISTSGGTYEQYF	TGTGCCATCAGCACTAGCGGGGGCACCTACGAGCAGTACTTC
TRBV9	.	TRBJ1-2	.	CASSSGQAYGYTF	TGTGCCAGCAGCTCGGGGCAGGCCTATGGCTACACCTTC
TRBV11-2	TRBD2	TRBJ2-5	.	CASSLALPGLARHNEQYF	TGTGCCAGCAGCTTAGCCCTACCGGGACTAGCGAGACACAATGAGCAGTACTTC
TRBV7-9	.	TRBJ2-3	.	CASSLKGGGRTDTQYF	TGTGCCAGCAGCTTAAAAGGTGGGGGCCGCACAGATACGCAGTATTTT
TRBV6-1	.	TRBJ1-1	.	CASRSGLFATEAFF	TGTGCCAGCAGGTCTGGCTTGTTCGCCACTGAAGCTTTCTTT
TRBV20-1	TRBD2	TRBJ2-5	few	CSASTGGSQETQYF	TGCAGTGCTAGTACGGGGGGGTCACAAGAGACCCAGTACTTC
TRBV12-3/TRBV12-4	.	TRBJ2-4	few	CASSLGGNRENIQYF	TGTGCCAGCAGTTTAGGAGGGAACCGAGAAAACATTCAGTACTTC
TRBV2	TRBD1	TRBJ2-3	.	CARTRDRSRDTQYF	TGTGCCAGGACACGGGACAGGTCAAGAGATACGCAGTATTTT
TRBV27	.	TRBJ1-5	few	CASNQPQHF	TGTGCCAGCAATCAGCCCCAGCATTTT
TRBV6-2/TRBV6-3	TRBD2	TRBJ2-1	.	CASRLGLAPNNEQFF	TGTGCCAGCAGACTCGGACTAGCCCCCAACAATGAGCAGTTCTTC
TRBV20-1	TRBD1	TRBJ1-5	few	CSAGTGNQPQHF	TGCAGTGCTGGGACAGGGAATCAGCCCCAGCATTTT
TRBV10-3	.	TRBJ2-7	.	CAISYLRGGDYEQYF	TGTGCCATCAGTTACCTCAGGGGGGGCGACTACGAGCAGTACTTC
TRBV20-1	.	TRBJ1-1	.	CSARDATGRGAEAFF	TGCAGTGCTAGAGATGCTACGGGCCGAGGGGCTGAAGCTTTCTTT
TRBV7-2	.	TRBJ1-6	few	CASREPGFFSPLHF	TGTGCCAGCAGAGAGCCAGGGTTTTTTTCACCCCTCCACTTT
TRBV14	.	TRBJ1-2	.	CASSQGPGSGYTF	TGTGCCAGCAGCCAAGGTCCGGGATCTGGCTACACCTTC
TRBV7-2	.	TRBJ1-5	.	CASSLEPNSNQPQHF	TGTGCCAGCAGCTTAGAACCTAATAGCAATCAGCCCCAGCATTTT
TRBV11-2	.	TRBJ2-4	.	CASSSRGVPDNIQYF	TGTGCCAGCAGCTCTCGAGGGGTCCCTGACAACATTCAGTACTTC
TRBV5-1	TRBD1	TRBJ1-2	.	CASSPSQGAANGYTF	TGCGCCAGCAGCCCATCACAGGGGGCGGCAAATGGCTACACCTTC
TRBV6-6	TRBD1	TRBJ1-5	.	CASSYGGQGVKPQHF	TGTGCCAGCAGTTATGGTGGGCAGGGGGTTAAGCCCCAGCATTTT
TRBV11-2	.	TRBJ2-2	.	CASSLGIYANTGELFF	TGTGCCAGCAGCTTGGGGATTTACGCGAACACCGGGGAGCTGTTTTTT
TRBV6-1	.	TRBJ1-5	few	CASRTDYNQPQHF	TGTGCCAGCAGAACAGACTACAATCAGCCCCAGCATTTT
TRBV29-1	TRBD1	TRBJ2-7	few	CSVNRGREQYF	TGCAGCGTGAACAGGGGCCGCGAGCAGTACTTC
TRBV29-1	.	TRBJ2-5	.	CSVVLAGETQYF	TGCAGCGTTGTTCTAGCTGGGGAGACCCAGTACTTC